A selection of T cell receptor beta chains follows, all from one sample in a study of cytomegalovirus exposure and HLA in healthy donors. Sequencing was performed with immunoSEQ multiplex PCR; in TCRdb, only in-frame clones are kept and a portion is missing. The sample has roughly 100,000 clones, 80% to 85% seen once. What was sequenced was PBMCs. Receptors originate from a man aged 30 to 45 in good health and CMV-seropositive. Both conserved end residues are part of each CDR3. The D gene is left open where the match is weak. Part of the rows lack a size; the others show once, few, many or a class for expanded clones.

clone size	V gene	D gene	J gene	CDR3 protein	CDR3 DNA
.	TRBV7-8	.	TRBJ2-2	CASRPGHSNTGELFF	TGTGCCAGCAGGCCGGGACATTCGAACACCGGGGAGCTGTTTTTT
.	TRBV21-1	.	TRBJ1-2	CASTLGQGVIYGYTF	TGTGCCAGCACTCTAGGACAGGGAGTCATCTATGGCTACACCTTC
.	TRBV29-1	.	TRBJ2-7	CSVEKGGGEQYF	TGCAGCGTTGAGAAGGGAGGGGGCGAGCAGTACTTC
.	TRBV4-2	TRBD2	TRBJ2-5	CATPPGLAGGDIQETQYF	TGTGCCACCCCCCCGGGACTAGCGGGGGGTGATATCCAAGAGACCCAGTACTTC
.	TRBV5-6	.	TRBJ1-1	CASSPKAGPANIEAFF	TGTGCCAGCAGCCCGAAGGCGGGGCCCGCGAACATTGAAGCTTTCTTT
once	TRBV5-6	.	TRBJ2-1	CASSLRRTPGAYNEQFF	TGTGCCAGCAGCTTACGACGGACCCCAGGGGCCTACAATGAGCAGTTCTTC
.	TRBV6-5	.	TRBJ1-2	CASFTQGGGNYGYTF	TGTGCCAGCTTTACTCAGGGAGGCGGTAACTATGGCTACACCTTC
.	TRBV2	TRBD2	TRBJ2-1	CASSGERGGLLF	TGTGCCAGCAGTGGAGAGCGGGGGGGACTGCTCTTC
.	TRBV10-1	TRBD2	TRBJ2-3	CASSESRLAADTQYF	TGCGCCAGCAGTGAGTCGAGGCTAGCGGCCGATACGCAGTATTTT
.	TRBV5-1	TRBD1	TRBJ2-7	CAGSDTGGMQYF	TGCGCCGGCAGCGATACAGGGGGCATGCAGTACTTC
.	TRBV6-1	.	TRBJ1-2	CASSPLEESGYTF	TGTGCCAGCAGTCCGCTCGAAGAGAGTGGCTACACCTTC
.	TRBV5-1	.	TRBJ1-6	CASSLAEGGGSPLHF	TGCGCCAGCAGCTTAGCCGAGGGGGGGGGATCACCCCTCCACTTT
.	TRBV28	TRBD1	TRBJ1-1	CASRSDRVNTEAFF	TGTGCCAGCAGGTCGGACAGGGTGAACACTGAAGCTTTCTTT
.	TRBV7-2	TRBD1	TRBJ2-2	CASSPAGQGTPGELFF	TGTGCCAGCAGCCCCGCGGGACAGGGTACGCCCGGGGAGCTGTTTTTT
.	TRBV29-1	.	TRBJ1-1	CSVESHNTEAFF	TGCAGCGTTGAGTCCCATAACACTGAAGCTTTCTTT
.	TRBV14	TRBD1	TRBJ2-4	CASSQETGLLAKNIQYF	TGTGCCAGCAGCCAAGAGACAGGGCTTTTGGCCAAAAACATTCAGTACTTC
.	TRBV10-3	.	TRBJ2-5	CAIRPQATQETQYF	TGTGCCATCAGACCCCAAGCGACGCAAGAGACCCAGTACTTC
.	TRBV6-1	TRBD1	TRBJ2-7	CASKRQGGFDEQYF	TGTGCCAGCAAAAGACAGGGGGGTTTCGACGAGCAGTACTTC
few	TRBV7-2	.	TRBJ1-2	CASSLGQGYGYTF	TGTGCCAGCAGCTTAGGGCAGGGGTATGGCTACACCTTC
once	TRBV29-1	.	TRBJ1-1	CSVLTGVNTEAFF	TGCAGCGTCTTGACCGGAGTGAACACTGAAGCTTTCTTT
.	TRBV5-1	.	TRBJ2-7	CASSLDQGLEQYF	TGCGCCAGCAGCTTGGACCAGGGTCTCGAGCAGTACTTC
once	TRBV11-2	.	TRBJ2-1	CASSFGGGYYNEQFF	TGTGCCAGCAGCTTTGGCGGGGGCTATTACAATGAGCAGTTCTTC
few	TRBV2	TRBD1	TRBJ1-5	CASSVGQDYSNQPQHF	TGTGCCAGCAGTGTAGGACAGGACTATAGCAATCAGCCCCAGCATTTT
.	TRBV5-1	TRBD1	TRBJ2-2	CASSNKENRGSTGELFF	TGCGCCAGCAGCAATAAAGAAAACAGGGGTAGCACCGGGGAGCTGTTTTTT
.	TRBV19	TRBD1	TRBJ1-3	CASSERQGLGNTIYF	TGTGCCAGTAGTGAGCGACAGGGATTGGGAAACACCATATATTTT
few	TRBV6-6	.	TRBJ2-1	CASTSPQGLNEQFF	TGTGCCAGCACTTCACCCCAGGGCCTCAATGAGCAGTTCTTC
.	TRBV6-6	.	TRBJ2-2	CASSQTFRSDTGELFF	TGTGCCAGCAGTCAAACTTTCCGAAGTGACACCGGGGAGCTGTTTTTT
.	TRBV14	TRBD1	TRBJ1-4	CASSQVRGGAGTNEKLFF	TGTGCCAGCAGCCAAGTCCGAGGGGGCGCCGGAACTAATGAAAAACTGTTTTTT
.	TRBV18	.	TRBJ2-5	CASSPPRLSETQYF	TGTGCCAGCTCACCACCGCGGCTATCGGAGACCCAGTACTTC
once	TRBV4-2	TRBD1	TRBJ2-2	CASSPPGQGPGELFF	TGTGCCAGCAGCCCGCCGGGACAGGGGCCCGGGGAGCTGTTTTTT
many	TRBV5-4	TRBD1	TRBJ2-7	CASSLDRRSYEQYF	TGTGCCAGCAGCCTGGACAGGCGGTCCTACGAGCAGTACTTC
.	TRBV19	.	TRBJ1-1	CASSIGHQGNTEAFF	TGTGCCAGTAGTATCGGACATCAAGGGAACACTGAAGCTTTCTTT
.	TRBV28	.	TRBJ1-6	CASRGLVSPLHF	TGTGCCAGCAGGGGGCTCGTCTCACCCCTCCACTTT
.	TRBV7-2	TRBD2	TRBJ2-3	CASSLERGGPYTQYF	TGTGCCAGCAGCTTAGAGCGGGGGGGACCCTATACGCAGTATTTT
.	TRBV4-2	TRBD2	TRBJ2-4	CASSQGLAGDSIQYF	TGTGCCAGCAGCCAAGGTCTAGCGGGAGATAGCATTCAGTACTTC
.	TRBV6-1	TRBD1	TRBJ2-1	CASSDTGGAWAEQFF	TGTGCCAGCAGTGATACAGGGGGAGCCTGGGCTGAGCAGTTCTTC
.	TRBV4-1	TRBD2	TRBJ2-7	CASSLSGGSYEQYF	TGCGCCAGCAGCCTTAGCGGGGGGAGCTACGAGCAGTACTTC
once	TRBV5-1	TRBD2	TRBJ2-1	CASSLRLAGAYNEQFF	TGCGCCAGCAGCTTGCGGCTAGCGGGGGCCTACAATGAGCAGTTCTTC
.	TRBV28	TRBD2	TRBJ2-1	CASSLTSGGVYEQFF	TGTGCCAGCAGTTTAACTAGCGGGGGGGTCTATGAGCAGTTCTTC
.	TRBV28	.	TRBJ1-2	CASSFRGYGYTF	TGTGCCAGCAGTTTTCGGGGGTACGGCTACACCTTC
.	TRBV7-2	.	TRBJ1-6	CASSLGRRASSPLHF	TGTGCCAGCAGCCTCGGACGGAGGGCCTCTTCACCCCTCCACTTT
.	TRBV6-1	TRBD1	TRBJ2-3	CASKIRGQSTDTQYF	TGTGCCAGCAAAATAAGGGGGCAGAGCACAGATACGCAGTATTTT
.	TRBV7-3	TRBD2	TRBJ2-7	CASSRAGGLYEQYF	TGTGCCAGCAGCCGGGCGGGGGGGCTCTACGAGCAGTACTTC
.	TRBV6-5	.	TRBJ1-5	CASSFSDSSNQPQHF	TGTGCCAGCAGTTTTTCGGACAGCAGCAATCAGCCCCAGCATTTT
.	TRBV9	.	TRBJ1-1	CASSVAENTEAFF	TGTGCCAGCAGCGTCGCGGAGAACACTGAAGCTTTCTTT
.	TRBV10-2	TRBD1	TRBJ2-7	CASTHGQGSSYEQYF	TGCGCCAGCACCCATGGACAGGGTAGCTCCTACGAGCAGTACTTC